These T cell receptor beta chains were read from a single sample in a study of shared clonotypes between healthy human individuals. Measured with immunoSEQ multiplex PCR; TCRdb has only the in-frame clones, and not every one. The table lists about 2.4 million clones, around nine tenths of them singletons. Sequencing was carried out using naive CD4+ T cells sorted from blood. The receptors shown here come from a man between 18 and 29 years old in good health. CDR3s leave out the opening cysteine and the closing phenylalanine or tryptophan. Fields, in order: V gene, D gene, J gene, CDR3 protein. D genes are given only for firm matches.

TRBV10-3	TRBD1	TRBJ2-7	AIGQAYEQY
TRBV2	.	TRBJ1-5	ASSEQGSNQPQH
TRBV6-6	.	TRBJ2-3	ASRTGGQGADTQY
TRBV7-9	TRBD1	TRBJ2-7	ASSSDWTGTYEQY
TRBV10-1	.	TRBJ2-3	ASSDPWTDTQY
TRBV30	TRBD1	TRBJ1-4	AWQKGAQEKLF
TRBV28	.	TRBJ1-1	ASSSPPPTGNTEAF
TRBV30	.	TRBJ2-1	AWSRPRTVAYNEQF
TRBV5-4	.	TRBJ2-7	ASSWGFGPLYEQY
TRBV9	.	TRBJ2-1	ASSVGGGGGSYNEQF
TRBV6-1	.	TRBJ1-6	ATLQEYNSPLH
TRBV5-4	TRBD2	TRBJ2-3	ASSFSGGSTDTQY
TRBV6-5	.	TRBJ2-3	ASSYSGGRRTDTQY
TRBV7-2	TRBD2	TRBJ2-7	ASSLGYGTSSYEQY
TRBV5-4	TRBD2	TRBJ2-2	ASSFGLALNTGELF
TRBV7-2	TRBD1	TRBJ2-7	ASSLGKKGAYPYEQY
TRBV7-9	.	TRBJ1-5	ASSLVSGAGSNQPQH
TRBV10-2	TRBD2	TRBJ2-3	ARGTSGRTDTQY
TRBV5-1	.	TRBJ1-1	ASSWGGEVNTEAF
TRBV5-1	.	TRBJ1-1	ASSLGIGGNTEAF
TRBV28	TRBD1	TRBJ1-2	ASSSRRQGAKNNYGYT
TRBV6-1	.	TRBJ1-3	ASRPDPGNTIY
TRBV19	.	TRBJ1-2	ASSIDLTSYYGYT
TRBV5-4	.	TRBJ2-3	ASSPNPLGISADTQY
TRBV7-2	.	TRBJ1-1	ASSLERGDTEAF
TRBV7-2	TRBD2	TRBJ2-1	ASSISGSAYNEQF
TRBV11-3	.	TRBJ2-7	ASSLEGTGSNEQY
TRBV7-2	.	TRBJ2-5	ASSSSGRRRETQY
TRBV6-4	TRBD1	TRBJ1-6	ASSLVQGGSPLH